This TCR beta chain came from a study of T-cell reconstitution after alpha-beta-depleted transplantation in children. This clonotype was observed at least ten times. As yet, its antigen is unknown. Unique molecular identifiers were used to barcode this TCRbeta library. TCRdb re-derived calls from the PCR reads in MiXCR, one entry per CDR3 protein. The sample consists of roughly 300,000 distinct CDR3 sequences, around a tenth of them appearing once. Study-level findings and limits: Newly produced T cells mostly provided counts and TCRbeta diversity after one year, as hyperexpanded clones declined. At around two months after transplant, the alpha-beta T cells were reportedly derived from several hundred expanded clones that came from non-depleted graft cells. For some patients, TCRbeta diversity was high at day 60 because of recipient T cells and thymic progenitors that survived.

Trimming stripped 6 bases from V and 0 bases from J, with 9 bases between. This CDR3 has 15 residues. Germline CDR1 reads MNHEY; CDR2 reads SVGEGT. The specimen was peripheral blood, collected 180 days after TCRalphabeta/CD19-depleted stem cell transplant. The sequence derives from a male patient aged 2 to 10 who had a stem cell transplant for chronic granulomatous disease, so the T cells may come from the graft donor. The chain combines TRBV6-2 or TRBV6-3 with TRBJ2-6; possibly TRBD1 for D (6 bases). The CDR3 is CASSKDSSGANVLTF. CDR3 bases: TGTGCCAGCAGCAAGGACAGCTCTGGGGCCAACGTCCTGACTTTC.